This TCR beta chain comes out of a study of cytomegalovirus exposure and HLA in healthy donors. Findings and limits, study-wide: There were some V segments, including TRBV6-2 and TRBV6-3, excluded as indistinguishable.

The V end lost 2 bases, the J end lost 6 bases, and 5 bases lay between the germline ends. This CDR3 region has 12 residues. In germline, CDR1 is PRHDT, CDR2 FYEKMQ (reference sequence). With 60 Vbeta and 13 Jbeta primers, the PCR was carried out. Produced via immunoSEQ multiplex PCR; TCRdb's table is partial and in-frame only. The data show 50,000 or so clones, 77% seen once. This clone occurred once. Its antigen is unknown. Sequencing was carried out using PBMCs. The TCR was taken from a female donor in good health and CMV-seronegative. The chain is built from TRBV13 and TRBJ2-1, with D uncertain. The CDR3 is CASSLSGNEQFF. DNA for the CDR3: TGTGCCAGCAGCTTATCAGGCAATGAGCAGTTCTTC.